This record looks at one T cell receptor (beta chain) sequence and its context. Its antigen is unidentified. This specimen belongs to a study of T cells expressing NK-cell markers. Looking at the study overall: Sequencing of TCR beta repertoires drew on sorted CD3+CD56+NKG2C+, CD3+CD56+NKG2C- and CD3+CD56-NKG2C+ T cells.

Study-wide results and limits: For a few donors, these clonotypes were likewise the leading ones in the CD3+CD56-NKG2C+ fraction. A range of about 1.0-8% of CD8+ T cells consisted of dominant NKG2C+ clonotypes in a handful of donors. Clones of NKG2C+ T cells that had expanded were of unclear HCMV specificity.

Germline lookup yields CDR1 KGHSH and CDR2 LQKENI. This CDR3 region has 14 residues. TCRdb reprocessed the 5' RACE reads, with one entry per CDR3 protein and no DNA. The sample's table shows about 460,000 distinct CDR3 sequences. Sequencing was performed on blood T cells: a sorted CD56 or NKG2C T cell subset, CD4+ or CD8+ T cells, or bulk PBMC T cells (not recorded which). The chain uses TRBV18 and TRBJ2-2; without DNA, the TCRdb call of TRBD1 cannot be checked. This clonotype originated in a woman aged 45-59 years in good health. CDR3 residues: CASSLTGSPGELFF.